Each of the 26 T cell receptor beta chains below was sequenced from the same sample in a study of somatic mutations in cytotoxic T cells in rheumatoid arthritis. Sequenced by immunoSEQ multiplex PCR; TCRdb stores in-frame clones only, minus some. The table records some 35,000 clones, under 85% of them present only once. Sequencing input: CD8+ T cells sorted from blood. These receptors were collected from a man aged 40-49 years in good health.

The V gene is TRBV19, the J gene TRBJ2-7; perhaps TRBD2 as D (6 bases). The CDR3 loop spans 15 amino acids. Germline V gene lookup returns CDR1 LNHDA and CDR2 SQIVND (reference sequence). V was shortened by 0 bases and J by 3 bases, with 12 bases between the two germline ends. DNA of the CDR3: TGTGCCAGTAGTATAGAAAGTAGCGGACTCTACGAGCAGTACTTC. It yields the protein CASSIESSGLYEQYF.

This clone was counted a few times. The chain recombines TRBV27 with TRBJ2-7; 7 bases are a match to TRBD1. Germline-derived CDR1 and CDR2 are MNHEY and SMNVEV (reference sequence). V shed 3 bases, J shed 0 bases, and the junction held 2 bases outside the gene matches. CDR3 length: 14 residues. The CDR3 loop reads CASSFRDSSYEQYF. The CDR3 nucleotides read TGTGCCAGCAGTTTCCGGGACAGCTCCTACGAGCAGTACTTC.

The chain carries TRBV4-3 and TRBJ2-1; D might be TRBD1 or TRBD2, each matching 5 bases. The CDR3 is made up of 12 amino acids. Germline CDR1 LGHNA, CDR2 YSLEER. V dropped 1 base and J dropped 8 bases, with 6 bases sitting between them. CDR3: CASSQGGYEQFF. CDR3 in DNA: TGCGCCAGCAGCCAAGGGGGGTATGAGCAGTTCTTC.

The chain is built from TRBV29-1 and TRBJ2-3; 9 nucleotides match TRBD2. Unmatched junction bases numbered 2, after V lost 1 base and J lost 3 bases. The CDR3 totals 14 residues. The germline V gene has CDR1 SQVTM and CDR2 ANQGSEA. The CDR3 spells CSVEGLAGTDTQYF. For the CDR3, the DNA is TGCAGCGTTGAAGGGCTAGCGGGAACAGATACGCAGTATTTT.

The V gene is TRBV18, the J gene TRBJ2-5, with a tentative D call TRBD1 (5 bases). CDR1 and CDR2 from the germline V gene are KGHSH and LQKENI. CDR3 length: 14 residues. V lost 3 bases, J lost 0 bases, and 8 bases lay in between. This CDR3 reads CASSPDSNQETQYF. In nucleotides, the CDR3 is TGTGCCAGCTCACCCGACAGCAACCAAGAGACCCAGTACTTC.

The CDR3 spells CASWGGGSQDTQYF. For the CDR3, the DNA is TGTGCCAGCTGGGGGGGAGGAAGCCAAGATACGCAGTATTTT. The rearrangement joins TRBV27 to TRBJ2-3; TRBD2 matches 7 bases. Per the germline V gene, CDR1 is MNHEY and CDR2 is SMNVEV (reference sequence). The CDR3 spans 14 residues. V shed 8 bases, J shed 5 bases, and the junction held 10 bases outside the gene matches.

The J gene is TRBJ1-1, the V gene TRBV30; D possibly corresponds to TRBD1 (5 bases). Trimming stripped 5 bases from V and 1 base from J, with 17 bases between. This CDR3 comprises 15 residues. Germline-derived CDR1 and CDR2 are GTSNPN and SVGIG (reference sequence). The CDR3 nucleotides are TGTGCCTGGGCCTCGGGGGTAGGTCCGAACACTGAAGCTTTCTTT. Protein sequence: CAWASGVGPNTEAFF.

This chain uses TRBV19 with TRBJ1-1, with TRBD1 as a possible D gene (5 bases). The CDR3 has 13 amino acids. V lost 1 base and J lost 5, with 8 bases in between. Looked up from germline, CDR1 is LNHDA and CDR2 is SQIVND (reference sequence). CDR3 bases: TGTGCCAGTAGTATAGGTACAGGAACTGAAGCTTTCTTT. It specifies CASSIGTGTEAFF.

This rearrangement joins TRBV9 to TRBJ2-1; D is perhaps TRBD2 (5 bases). The CDR3 runs 14 residues. In germline, CDR1 is SGDLS, CDR2 YYNGEE. With 4 bases removed from V and 4 bases from J, the gap between germline ends came to 12 bases. CDR3 coding DNA: TGTGCCAGCAGCCCCCGGACGGGGTACAATGAGCAGTTCTTC. This gives the protein CASSPRTGYNEQFF.

The chain has TRBV6-5 and TRBJ2-4, with 7 nucleotides matching TRBD2. The length of the CDR3 is 15 residues. CDR1 and CDR2 from the germline V gene are MNHEY and SVGAGI. The V and J ends lost 6 bases and 2 bases, in that order; junction bases with no gene match: 7. The CDR3: CASSPVGGSKNIQYF. DNA of the CDR3: TGTGCCAGCAGCCCCGTGGGAGGGTCCAAAAACATTCAGTACTTC.

The chain links TRBV13 to TRBJ1-1; D not resolved. The germline V gene encodes CDR1 PRHDT and CDR2 FYEKMQ (reference sequence). The CDR3 has 12 amino acids. V was trimmed by 0 bases and J by 11 bases, leaving 10 bases between them. CDR3 coding DNA: TGTGCCAGCAGCTTAGGTAGCAGGATGGCTTTCTTT. Encoded protein: CASSLGSRMAFF.

Points on this clone: Within the sample, other DNA sequences also encode this same CDR3. The chain joins TRBV28 to TRBJ2-5, with D possibly matching TRBD2 (5 bases). CDR1 is MDHEN, CDR2 SYDVKM, per germline. The V end was cut by 3 bases, the J end by 3 bases, with 8 bases between. This CDR3 contains 13 residues. The CDR3 sequence is CASSLPGKETQYF. CDR3 nucleotides: TGTGCCAGCAGTTTGCCCGGGAAAGAGACCCAGTACTTC.

V and J are TRBV5-4 and TRBJ2-1; TRBD2 aligns across 7 bases. This CDR3 spans 15 amino acids. Germline loops: CDR1 SGHNT, CDR2 YYREEE (reference sequence). Trimming at V came to 0 bases and at J to 8 bases, leaving 8 bases not matched to a gene. CDR3 amino acids: CASSLDTRELDEQFF. The CDR3 coding sequence is TGTGCCAGCAGCTTGGATACGCGGGAGTTAGATGAGCAGTTCTTC.

CDR3 loop: CASSVRGDPSTGELFF. DNA for the CDR3: TGTGCCAGCAGCGTCCGCGGGGATCCATCCACCGGGGAGCTGTTTTTT. The J gene is TRBJ2-2, the V gene TRBV9; D might be TRBD2 (6 bases). The V gene's germline CDR1 is SGDLS and CDR2 YYNGEE. With 2 bases removed from V and 4 bases from J, the gap between germline ends came to 15 bases. This CDR3 contains 16 residues.

The chain combines TRBV6-4 with TRBJ2-1; D call uncertain. The CDR3 is 16 amino acids. Trimming removed 1 base from V and 3 bases from J, with 13 bases in between. The germline V gene encodes CDR1 MRHNA and CDR2 SNTAGT. The CDR3 DNA follows: TGTGCCAGCAGTGACTGGGCCAGTGGAGACTACAATGAGCAGTTCTTC. It translates to CASSDWASGDYNEQFF.

A few counts support this clone. This chain connects TRBV4-1 to TRBJ2-7; D ambiguous. This CDR3 region has 15 residues. Germline V gene data show CDR1 as MGHRA and CDR2 as YSYEKL. V was cut by 1 base and J by 0 bases, with 10 bases left in between. The CDR3 coding sequence is TGCGCCAGCAGCCAAGCCCCGGGCCCCTCCTACGAGCAGTACTTC. Protein sequence: CASSQAPGPSYEQYF.

The rearrangement links TRBV5-8 to TRBJ1-5; D unclear. Trimming left V 2 bases short and J 0 bases short, with 6 bases between. This CDR3 region has 14 residues. Germline loops: CDR1 SGHTS, CDR2 YDEGEE. In DNA, the CDR3 is TGTGCCAGCAGCTTTGGAGGTAGCAATCAGCCCCAGCATTTT. Translation: CASSFGGSNQPQHF.

The chain uses TRBV5-6 and TRBJ2-1; 11 bases are a match to TRBD2. Germline assignment: CDR1 SGHDT and CDR2 YYEEEE. The CDR3 sequence is 18 residues long. V was pared by 2 bases and J by 0 bases, with 7 bases of the junction left unmatched. CDR3 amino acids: CASSFPTSGNFSYNEQFF. The CDR3, as DNA: TGTGCCAGCAGCTTTCCGACTAGCGGGAATTTCTCCTACAATGAGCAGTTCTTC.

V usage is TRBV6-5 and J usage is TRBJ2-7; 7 bases line up with TRBD2. V was pared by 4 bases and J by 3 bases, with 9 bases of the junction left unmatched. The CDR3 loop spans 15 amino acids. Per the germline V gene, CDR1 is MNHEY and CDR2 is SVGAGI. Here the CDR3 DNA reads TGTGCCAGCAGTTCCTTAGTGGGAGGGCTCTACGAGCAGTACTTC. This sequence encodes CASSSLVGGLYEQYF.

This chain joins TRBV15 and TRBJ2-2; 8 bases fit TRBD1. This CDR3 is built from 16 residues. Germline V gene lookup returns CDR1 LNHNV and CDR2 YYDKDF (reference sequence). J was trimmed by 3 bases and V by 6 bases; bases with no gene match: 9. The CDR3 nucleotides are TGTGCCACCAGTACGGACAGGGAGTATTACACCGGGGAGCTGTTTTTT. It is translated as CATSTDREYYTGELFF. The full variable domain, with the rest looked up from reference TRBV15 and TRBJ2-2, is DAMVIQNPRYQVTQFGKPVTLSCSQTLNHNVMYWYQQKSSQAPKLLFHYYDKDFNNEADTPDNFQSRRPNTSFCFLDIRSPGLGDTAMYLCATSTDREYYTGELFFGEGSRLTVL.

The chain employs TRBV7-3 and TRBJ1-2, with TRBD1 matching 8 bases. The junction had 7 bases not matched to a gene; V was cut back by 4 bases and J by 6 bases. Per the germline V gene, CDR1 is SGHTA and CDR2 is FQGTGA. This CDR3 is built from 14 residues. In DNA, the CDR3 is TGTGCCAGCAGCTCAGAGACAGGGGATAATGGCTACACCTTC. Translation: CASSSETGDNGYTF. The whole variable domain, filled in from reference TRBV7-3 and TRBJ1-2, reads GAGVSQTPSNKVTEKGKYVELRCDPISGHTALYWYRQSLGQGPEFLIYFQGTGAADDSGLPNDRFFAVRPEGSVSTLKIQRTERGDSAVYLCASSSETGDNGYTFGSGTRLTVV.

This clone was seen once. The chain uses TRBV11-1 and TRBJ2-5; 11 nucleotides match TRBD2. The CDR3 is 15 amino acids. Germline loops: CDR1 SGHAT, CDR2 FQDESV (reference sequence). The ends lost 6 bases at V and 1 base at J; junction bases unmatched: 4. The CDR3 nucleotides are TGTGCCAGCAGTCAGGGACTAGCGGTCCAAGAGACCCAGTACTTC. Its protein is CASSQGLAVQETQYF.

The chain uses TRBV13 and TRBJ1-5; perhaps TRBD1 as D (5 bases). Trimming shortened V by 5 bases and J by 4 bases, and 12 bases separated the two germline ends. Germline loops: CDR1 PRHDT, CDR2 FYEKMQ (reference sequence). The CDR3 consists of 14 residues. The DNA for the CDR3 is TGTGCCAGCAGCATTGGGACGGTAAATCAGCCCCAGCATTTT. It is translated as CASSIGTVNQPQHF.

This chain links TRBV6-9 with TRBJ1-1; no firm D call. CDR1 and CDR2 from the germline V gene are MNHGY and SVAAGI. V was clipped by 3 bases and J by 2 bases, with 10 bases between them. This CDR3 spans 14 amino acids. CDR3 residues: CASSYSSRNTEAFF. The CDR3 nucleotides read TGTGCCAGCAGTTACTCGAGCCGAAACACTGAAGCTTTCTTT.

The chain recombines TRBV28 with TRBJ2-5, with 9 positions matching TRBD1. The germline V gene encodes CDR1 MDHEN and CDR2 SYDVKM. Unmatched junction bases numbered 6, after V lost 5 bases and J lost 5 bases. This CDR3 is built from 14 residues. CDR3 in amino acids: CASSNRGLGETQYF. Here the CDR3 DNA reads TGTGCCAGCAGTAACAGGGGGCTCGGGGAGACCCAGTACTTC.

The genes are TRBV14 and TRBJ2-3; D is ambiguous. Germline V gene sequence: CDR1 SGHDN, CDR2 FVKESK. The CDR3 has 14 residues. V lost 1 base and J lost 4, with 9 bases in between. CDR3 protein: CASSQALPPDTQYF. CDR3 nucleotide sequence: TGTGCCAGCAGCCAAGCACTCCCCCCAGATACGCAGTATTTT.